This TCR beta chain was observed in a study of T cell clonality in common variable immunodeficiency. TCRdb's table, derived via immunoSEQ multiplex PCR, lists solely in-frame clones and lacks some. Recorded here are approximately 20,000 clones, none singletons. This clone was recorded at least ten times. Its matching antigen is unknown. The read ends 3 residues early relative to the CDR3; the germline J gene fills the gap. The study's findings and limits: Fewer deletions and N-nucleotide insertions were reportedly seen in common variable immunodeficiency TCR beta sequences. CVID subjects showed higher TCRbeta clonality than healthy controls.

Germline V gene lookup returns CDR1 MRHNA and CDR2 SNTAGT. With 3 bases removed from V and 4 bases from J, the gap between germline ends came to 10 bases. The CDR3 sequence is 14 residues long. The V call is TRBV6-4, the J call TRBJ1-5, with a weak D call TRBD1 (5 bases). The sequenced sample consisted of peripheral blood mononuclear cells. The sequence derives from a human donor with common variable immunodeficiency. The DNA read from the CDR3 is TGTGCCAGCAGTGAGTTCGGGGGAAATCAGCCC. This sequence encodes CASSEFGGNQP. The complete CDR3 protein is CASSEFGGNQPQHF.